This T cell receptor beta chain was sequenced for a study of T cells in Graves' hyperthyroidism and ophthalmopathy. This clonotype was recorded at least ten times. The antigen is undetermined. For ophthalmopathy patients, the Clinical Activity Score was at least 3 and the NOSPECS grade at least 4; duration was under 3 months. It was RNA transcripts that yielded the amplified TCR beta CDR3 regions. The HTBI set primed first-round TCR CDR3 RT-PCR. TCRdb fed the multiplex PCR reads into MiXCR, producing one record per CDR3 protein. The sample has around 600,000 distinct CDR3 sequences; approximately 15% are singletons. Overall study results and limits: Median prediction lead before ophthalmopathy onset was 6.5 months with the model. Appearing also in blood were most of the thyroid clonotypes expanded above 0.001. Ophthalmopathy could be told apart from stable hyperthyroidism with a 13 V-J model.

The V and J ends lost 5 bases and 1 base respectively, with 11 bases between them. The CDR3 is 14 amino acids. The source material was blood. V gene TRBV12-3 or TRBV12-4 combines with J gene TRBJ1-1, with D tentatively TRBD1 (6 bases). This sequence was found in a woman between 40 and 50 years old with Graves' ophthalmopathy. CDR3 DNA sequence: TGTGCCAGCAGTGAACAGGGTGGGAACACTGAAGCTTTCTTT. As protein: CASSEQGGNTEAFF.